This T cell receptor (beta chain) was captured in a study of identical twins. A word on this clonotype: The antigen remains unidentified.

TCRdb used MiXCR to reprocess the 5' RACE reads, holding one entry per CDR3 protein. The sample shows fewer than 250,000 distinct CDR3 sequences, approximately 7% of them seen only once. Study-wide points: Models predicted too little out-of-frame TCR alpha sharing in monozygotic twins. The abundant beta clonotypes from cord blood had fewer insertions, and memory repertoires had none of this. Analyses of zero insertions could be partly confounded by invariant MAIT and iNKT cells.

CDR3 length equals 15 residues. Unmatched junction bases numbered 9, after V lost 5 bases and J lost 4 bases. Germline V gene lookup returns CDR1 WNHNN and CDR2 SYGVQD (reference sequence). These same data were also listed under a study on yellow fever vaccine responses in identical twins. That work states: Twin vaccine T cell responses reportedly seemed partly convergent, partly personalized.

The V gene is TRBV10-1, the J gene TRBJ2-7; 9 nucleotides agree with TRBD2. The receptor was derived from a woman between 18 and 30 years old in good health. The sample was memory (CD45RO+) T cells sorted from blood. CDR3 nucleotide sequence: TGCGCCAGCAGTACGCAGACTAGCGGAAAATACGAGCAGTACTTC. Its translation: CASSTQTSGKYEQYF.